This TCR beta chain was retrieved from a study of blood T cells in healthy people across ages. V was clipped by 0 bases and J by 7 bases; unmatched bases: 14. The length of the CDR3 is 18 residues. Germline V lookup: CDR1 LGHDT, CDR2 YNNKEL (reference sequence). A second roughly 7 to 12 cycle PCR used barcoded and J-beta primers. From the 5' RACE reads, TCRdb called clonotypes with MiXCR, one entry per CDR3 protein. Among 870,000 or so distinct CDR3 sequences listed, less than 35% were seen once. This clonotype was counted many times. The clonotype comes from a woman of 80 years or more in good health. The sequenced sample consisted of blood. The J gene is TRBJ1-2, the V gene TRBV3-1; TRBD1 aligns across 10 bases. The CDR3: CASSQDSKGQGWWRGYTF. The CDR3 coding sequence is TGTGCCAGCAGCCAAGATTCGAAGGGACAGGGGTGGTGGCGTGGCTACACCTTC. The complete variable domain, with remaining parts taken from reference TRBV3-1 and TRBJ1-2, reads DTAVSQTPKYLVTQMGNDKSIKCEQNLGHDTMYWYKQDSKKFLKIMFSYNNKELIINETVPNRFSPKSPDKAHLNLHINSLELGDSAVYFCASSQDSKGQGWWRGYTFGSGTRLTVV.